This entry concerns a single T cell receptor beta chain. The CDR3 contains 13 residues. Germline values: CDR1 DFQATT, CDR2 SNEGSKA (reference sequence). Trimming shortened V by 3 bases and J by 7 bases, and 13 bases separated the two germline ends. These data are taken from a study of blood T cell repertoires in COVID-19. Study as a whole: Both acute and convalescent COVID-19 samples were obtained from the United States, Italy and Spain.

Sequenced by immunoSEQ multiplex PCR; TCRdb stores in-frame clones only, minus some. The data hold roughly 180,000 clones, with approximately 84% observed a single time. The sequencing input was peripheral blood. The clonotype was recovered from a woman in her forties or fifties with COVID-19, enrolled during active disease. The rearrangement links TRBV20-1 to TRBJ1-5; D is possibly TRBD1 (5 bases). CDR3 residues: CSASFGGVQPQHF. The DNA of the CDR3 is TGCAGTGCTAGTTTTGGGGGGGTCCAGCCCCAGCATTTT.